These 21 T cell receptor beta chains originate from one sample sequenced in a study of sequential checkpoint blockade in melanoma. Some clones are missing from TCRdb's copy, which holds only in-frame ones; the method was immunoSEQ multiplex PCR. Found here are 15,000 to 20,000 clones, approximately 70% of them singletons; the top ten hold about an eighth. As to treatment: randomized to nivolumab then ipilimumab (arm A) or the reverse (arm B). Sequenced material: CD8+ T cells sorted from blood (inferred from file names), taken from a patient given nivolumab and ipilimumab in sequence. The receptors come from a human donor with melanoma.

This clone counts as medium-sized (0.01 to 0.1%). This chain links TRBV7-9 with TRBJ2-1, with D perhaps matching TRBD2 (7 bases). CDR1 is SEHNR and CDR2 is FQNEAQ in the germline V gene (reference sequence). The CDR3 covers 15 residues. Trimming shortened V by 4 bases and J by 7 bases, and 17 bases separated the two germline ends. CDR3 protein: CASSSVGGAGNEQFF. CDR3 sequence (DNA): TGTGCCAGCAGCTCGGTGGGGGGGGCTGGGAATGAGCAGTTCTTC. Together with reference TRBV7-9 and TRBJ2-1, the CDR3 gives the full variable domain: DTGVSQNPRHKITKRGQNVTFRCDPISEHNRLYWYRQTLGQGPEFLTYFQNEAQLEKSRLLSDRFSAERPKGSFSTLEIQRTEQGDSAMYLCASSSVGGAGNEQFFGPGTRLTVL.

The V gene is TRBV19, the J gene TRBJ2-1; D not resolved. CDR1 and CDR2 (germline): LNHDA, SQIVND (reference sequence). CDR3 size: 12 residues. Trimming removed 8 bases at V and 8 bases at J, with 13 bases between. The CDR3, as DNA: TGTGCCAGTGCCCAAGACAACCATGAGCAGTTCTTC. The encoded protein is CASAQDNHEQFF.

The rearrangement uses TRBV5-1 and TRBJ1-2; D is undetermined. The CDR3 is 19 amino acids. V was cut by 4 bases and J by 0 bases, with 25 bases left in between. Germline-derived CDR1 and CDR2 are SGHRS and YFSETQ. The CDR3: CASSREGWQAGPTNYGYTF. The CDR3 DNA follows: TGCGCCAGCAGCCGAGAAGGTTGGCAGGCTGGCCCCACTAACTATGGCTACACCTTC.

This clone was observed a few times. The CDR3 protein is CASSLGQLYEQYF. CDR3 nucleotide sequence: TGTGCCAGCTCCCTGGGACAGCTCTACGAGCAGTACTTC. The chain uses TRBV6-6 and TRBJ2-7, with 7 bases identical to TRBD1. The CDR3 length is 13 residues. Per the germline V gene, CDR1 is MNHNY and CDR2 is SVGAGI (reference sequence). The V gene end was trimmed by 8 bases and the J gene end by 3 bases; junction bases not matched to a gene: 7.

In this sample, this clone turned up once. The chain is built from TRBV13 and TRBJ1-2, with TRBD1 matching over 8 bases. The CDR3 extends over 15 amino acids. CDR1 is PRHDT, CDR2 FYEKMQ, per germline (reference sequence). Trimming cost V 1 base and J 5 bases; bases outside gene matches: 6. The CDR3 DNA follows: TGTGCCAGCAGCTTAGACCGACAGGGGCGTTATGGCTACACCTTC. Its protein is CASSLDRQGRYGYTF.

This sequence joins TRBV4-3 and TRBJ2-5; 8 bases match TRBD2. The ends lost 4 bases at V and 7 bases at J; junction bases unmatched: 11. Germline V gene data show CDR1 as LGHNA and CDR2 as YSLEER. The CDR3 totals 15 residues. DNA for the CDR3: TGCGCCAGCAGCCCCACTAGCGGCGTCCCCCGGACCCAGTACTTC. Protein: CASSPTSGVPRTQYF.

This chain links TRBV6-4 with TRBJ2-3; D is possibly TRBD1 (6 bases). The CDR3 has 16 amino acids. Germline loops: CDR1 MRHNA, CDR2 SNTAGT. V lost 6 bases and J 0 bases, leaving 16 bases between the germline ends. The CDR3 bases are TGTGCCAGCAGCCTTGTTGGGGGCCATAGCACAGATACGCAGTATTTT. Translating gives CASSLVGGHSTDTQYF.

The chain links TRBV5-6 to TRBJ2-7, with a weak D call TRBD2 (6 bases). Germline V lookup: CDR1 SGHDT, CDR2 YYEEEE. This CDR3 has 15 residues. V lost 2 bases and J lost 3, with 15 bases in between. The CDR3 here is CASSFLRGGDYEQYF. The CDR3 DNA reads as TGTGCCAGCAGCTTTTTGAGGGGAGGAGACTACGAGCAGTACTTC.

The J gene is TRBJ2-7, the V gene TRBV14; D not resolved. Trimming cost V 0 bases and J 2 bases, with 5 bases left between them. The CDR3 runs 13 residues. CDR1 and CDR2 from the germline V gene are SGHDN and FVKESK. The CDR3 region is CASSQERPYEQYF. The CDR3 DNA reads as TGTGCCAGCAGCCAAGAGAGGCCCTACGAGCAGTACTTC.

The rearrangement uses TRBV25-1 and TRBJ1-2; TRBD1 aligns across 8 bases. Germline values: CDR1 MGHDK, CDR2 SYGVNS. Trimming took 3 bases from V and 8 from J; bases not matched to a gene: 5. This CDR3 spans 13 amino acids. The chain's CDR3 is CASSDRTGRGYTF. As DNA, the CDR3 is TGTGCCAGCAGTGACAGGACAGGGCGCGGCTACACCTTC.

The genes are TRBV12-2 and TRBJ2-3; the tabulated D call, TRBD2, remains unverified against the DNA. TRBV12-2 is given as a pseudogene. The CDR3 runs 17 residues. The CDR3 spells CASRPRPAGGPTDTQYF. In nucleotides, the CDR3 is TGTGCAAGTCGGCCCAGACCGGCGGGAGGGCCTACAGATACGCAGTATTTT.

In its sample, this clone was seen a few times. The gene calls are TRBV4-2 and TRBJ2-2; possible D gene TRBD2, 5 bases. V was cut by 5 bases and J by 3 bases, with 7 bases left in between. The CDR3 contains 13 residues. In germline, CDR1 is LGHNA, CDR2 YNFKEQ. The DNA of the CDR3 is TGTGCCAGCAGCGCCGGGGACACCGGGGAGCTGTTTTTT. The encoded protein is CASSAGDTGELFF.

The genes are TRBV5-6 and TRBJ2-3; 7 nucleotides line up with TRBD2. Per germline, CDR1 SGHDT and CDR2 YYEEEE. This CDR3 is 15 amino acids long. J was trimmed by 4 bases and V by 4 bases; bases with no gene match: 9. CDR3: CASSESGAGADTQYF. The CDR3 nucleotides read TGTGCCAGCAGCGAAAGCGGGGCCGGGGCAGATACGCAGTATTTT.

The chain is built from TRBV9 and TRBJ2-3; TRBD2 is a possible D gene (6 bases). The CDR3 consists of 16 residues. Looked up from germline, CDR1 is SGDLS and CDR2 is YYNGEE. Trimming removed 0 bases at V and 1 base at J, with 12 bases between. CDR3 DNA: TGTGCCAGCAGCGTAGAGGGCGGGACTCGCACAGATACGCAGTATTTT. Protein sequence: CASSVEGGTRTDTQYF.

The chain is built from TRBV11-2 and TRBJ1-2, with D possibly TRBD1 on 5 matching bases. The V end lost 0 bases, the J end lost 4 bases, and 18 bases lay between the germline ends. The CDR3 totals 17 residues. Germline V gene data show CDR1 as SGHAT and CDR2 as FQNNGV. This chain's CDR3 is CASSLDLVEWQGYGYTF. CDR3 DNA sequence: TGTGCCAGCAGCTTAGATTTAGTAGAGTGGCAGGGCTATGGCTACACCTTC.

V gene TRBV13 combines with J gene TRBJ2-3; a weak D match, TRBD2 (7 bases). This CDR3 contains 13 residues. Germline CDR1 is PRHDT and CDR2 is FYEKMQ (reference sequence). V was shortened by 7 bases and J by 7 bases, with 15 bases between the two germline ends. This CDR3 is CASNEGGANTQYF. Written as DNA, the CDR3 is TGTGCCAGCAACGAAGGGGGGGCAAATACGCAGTATTTT. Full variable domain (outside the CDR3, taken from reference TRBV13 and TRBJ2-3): AAGVIQSPRHLIKEKRETATLKCYPIPRHDTVYWYQQGPGQDPQFLISFYEKMQSDKGSIPDRFSAQQFSDYHSELNMSSLELGDSALYFCASNEGGANTQYFGPGTRLTVL.

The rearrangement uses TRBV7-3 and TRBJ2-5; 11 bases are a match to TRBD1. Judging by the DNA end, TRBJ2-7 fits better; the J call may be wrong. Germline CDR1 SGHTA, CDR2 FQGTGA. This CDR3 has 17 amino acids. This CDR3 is CASSPRSGTGGLDEQYF. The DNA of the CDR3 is TGTGCCAGCAGCCCCCGGTCCGGGACAGGGGGTTTGGACGAGCAGTACTTC.

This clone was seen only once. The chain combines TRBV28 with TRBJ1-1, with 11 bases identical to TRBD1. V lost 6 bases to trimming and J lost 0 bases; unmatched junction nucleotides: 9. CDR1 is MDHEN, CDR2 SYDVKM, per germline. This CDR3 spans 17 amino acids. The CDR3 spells CASSPTGTGGMNTEAFF. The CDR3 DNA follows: TGTGCCAGCAGCCCGACCGGGACAGGGGGGATGAACACTGAAGCTTTCTTT. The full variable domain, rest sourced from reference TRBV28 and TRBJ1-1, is DVKVTQSSRYLVKRTGEKVFLECVQDMDHENMFWYRQDPGLGLRLIYFSYDVKMKEKGDIPEGYSVSREKKERFSLILESASTNQTSMYLCASSPTGTGGMNTEAFFGQGTRLTVV.

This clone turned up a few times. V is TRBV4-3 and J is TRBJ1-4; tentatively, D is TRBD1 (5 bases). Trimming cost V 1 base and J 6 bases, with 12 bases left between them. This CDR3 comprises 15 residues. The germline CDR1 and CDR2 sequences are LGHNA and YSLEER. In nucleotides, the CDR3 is TGCGCCAGCAGCCAAGCCTTAGCCAGGGATGAAAAACTGTTTTTT. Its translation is CASSQALARDEKLFF.

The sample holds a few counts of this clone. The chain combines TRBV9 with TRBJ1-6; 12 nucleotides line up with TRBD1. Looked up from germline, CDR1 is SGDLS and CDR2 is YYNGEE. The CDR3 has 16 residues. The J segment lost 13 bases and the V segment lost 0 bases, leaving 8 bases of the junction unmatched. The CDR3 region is CASSVGDRGREDPLHF. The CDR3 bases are TGTGCCAGCAGCGTAGGGGACAGGGGGCGGGAGGATCCCCTCCACTTT.

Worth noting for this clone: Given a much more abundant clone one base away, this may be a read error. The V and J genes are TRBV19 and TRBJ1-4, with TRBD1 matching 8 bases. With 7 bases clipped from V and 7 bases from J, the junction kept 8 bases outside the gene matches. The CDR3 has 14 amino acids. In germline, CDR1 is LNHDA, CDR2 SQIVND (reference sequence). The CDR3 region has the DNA TGTGCCAGTACCCCCAGGGGGCAGGGTGAAAAACTGTTTTTT. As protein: CASTPRGQGEKLFF.